One TCR beta chain is described in this entry. Its antigen is undetermined. Germline values: CDR1 LNHNV, CDR2 YYDKDF (reference sequence). V lost 7 bases to trimming and J lost 5 bases; unmatched junction nucleotides: 8. The CDR3 length is 14 residues. This sample was taken from a study of T cell responses to AZD1222 COVID-19 vaccine. The study, taken as a whole, reports: Repertoire sampling was restricted to post-peak T cell response timepoints. Mostly white British, mostly female donors; authors suggested clonal diversity may be underestimated.

Second-dose intervals of approximately 4 or approximately 12 weeks were pooled. Assay: immunoSEQ multiplex PCR; the TCRdb copy retains only in-frame clones and omits some. In the table there are about 64,000 clones, roughly 80% of which are singletons. The sequence came from an adult who received the AZD1222 COVID-19 vaccine. The gene calls are TRBV15 and TRBJ2-7; 10 bases agree with TRBD1. Sequencing used peripheral blood, obtained 28 days after the second AZD1222 dose. CDR3 loop: CATTRDRGFDEQYF. The CDR3 DNA sequence: TGTGCCACCACCAGGGACAGGGGATTCGACGAGCAGTACTTC.